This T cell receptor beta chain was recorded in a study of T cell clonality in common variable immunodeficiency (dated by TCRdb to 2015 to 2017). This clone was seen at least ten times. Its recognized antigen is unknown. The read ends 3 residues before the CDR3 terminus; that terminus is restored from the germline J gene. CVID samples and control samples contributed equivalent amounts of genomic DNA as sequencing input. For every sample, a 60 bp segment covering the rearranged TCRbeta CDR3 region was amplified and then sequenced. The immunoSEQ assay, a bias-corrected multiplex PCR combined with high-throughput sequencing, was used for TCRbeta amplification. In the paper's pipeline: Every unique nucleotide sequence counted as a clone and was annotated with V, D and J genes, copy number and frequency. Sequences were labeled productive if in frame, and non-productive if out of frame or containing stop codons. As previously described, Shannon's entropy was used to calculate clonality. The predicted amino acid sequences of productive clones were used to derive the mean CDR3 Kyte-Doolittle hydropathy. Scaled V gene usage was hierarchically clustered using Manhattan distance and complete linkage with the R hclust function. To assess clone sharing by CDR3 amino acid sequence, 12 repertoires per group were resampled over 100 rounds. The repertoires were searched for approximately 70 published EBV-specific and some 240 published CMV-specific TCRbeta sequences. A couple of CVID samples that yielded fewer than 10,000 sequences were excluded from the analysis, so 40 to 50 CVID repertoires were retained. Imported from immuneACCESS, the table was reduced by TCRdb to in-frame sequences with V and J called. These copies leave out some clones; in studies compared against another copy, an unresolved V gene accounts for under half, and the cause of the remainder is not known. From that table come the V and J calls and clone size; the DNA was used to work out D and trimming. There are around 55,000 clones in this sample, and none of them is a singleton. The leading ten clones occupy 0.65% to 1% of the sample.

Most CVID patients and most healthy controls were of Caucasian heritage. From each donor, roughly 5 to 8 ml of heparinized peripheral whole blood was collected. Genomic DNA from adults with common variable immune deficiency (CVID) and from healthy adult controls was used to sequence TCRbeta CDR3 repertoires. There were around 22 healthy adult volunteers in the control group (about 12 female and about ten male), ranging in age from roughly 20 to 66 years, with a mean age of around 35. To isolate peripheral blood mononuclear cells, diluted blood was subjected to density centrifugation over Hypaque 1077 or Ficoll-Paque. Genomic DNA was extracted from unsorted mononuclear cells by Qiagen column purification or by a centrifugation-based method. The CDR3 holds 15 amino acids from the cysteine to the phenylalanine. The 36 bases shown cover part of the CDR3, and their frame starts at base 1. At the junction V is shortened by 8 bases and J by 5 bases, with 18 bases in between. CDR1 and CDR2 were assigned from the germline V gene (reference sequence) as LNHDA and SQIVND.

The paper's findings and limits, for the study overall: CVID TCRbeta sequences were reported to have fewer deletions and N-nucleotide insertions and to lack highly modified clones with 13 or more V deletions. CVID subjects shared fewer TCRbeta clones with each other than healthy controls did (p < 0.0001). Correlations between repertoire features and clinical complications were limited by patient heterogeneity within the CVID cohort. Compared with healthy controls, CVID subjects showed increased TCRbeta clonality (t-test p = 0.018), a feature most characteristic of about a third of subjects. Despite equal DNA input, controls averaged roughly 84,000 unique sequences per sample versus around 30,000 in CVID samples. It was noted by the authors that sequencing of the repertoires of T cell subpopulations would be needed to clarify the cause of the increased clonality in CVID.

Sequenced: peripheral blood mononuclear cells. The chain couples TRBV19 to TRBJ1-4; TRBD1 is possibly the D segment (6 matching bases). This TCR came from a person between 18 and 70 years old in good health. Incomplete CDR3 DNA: TGTGCCAGTCAGACAGGACTAGTTATCAATGAAAAA. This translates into CASQTGLVINEK. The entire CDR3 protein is CASQTGLVINEKLFF.